These 24 T cell receptor beta chains came from one sample sequenced in a study of vaccination effects on CD4 cells after COVID-19. These TCRs' antigens remain unknown. ViraFEST expansion of antigen-specific CD4+ T cells with viral peptide pools preceded sequencing. CD4+ T cell isolation took place after approximately 11 days of culture. By PCR, the person was confirmed to have had SARS-CoV-2 infection between March and December 2020. Using immunoSEQ multiplex PCR, the repertoire was profiled, and TCRdb retains in-frame clones only, with some absent. The sample includes about 20,000 clones, around 74% of them seen just once. This sample comprised CD4+ T cells from PBMCs cultured with a peptide pool, obtained before COVID-19 vaccination. Source of these receptors: a human donor who had a prior SARS-CoV-2 infection.

The gene calls are TRBV21-1 and TRBJ2-7; the table's TRBD2 call for D was not verified on the DNA. TRBV21-1 is classified as a pseudogene. CDR3 length: 14 amino acids. This chain's CDR3 is CASSSRSFLYEQYF. The CDR3 DNA reads TGTGCCAGCAGCTCAAGAAGCTTTCTTTACGAGCAGTACTTC.

The V gene is TRBV6-6, the J gene TRBJ1-2; TRBD1 aligns across 10 bases. The ends lost 7 bases at V and 8 bases at J; junction bases unmatched: 16. The germline V gene has CDR1 MNHNY and CDR2 SVGAGI (reference sequence). This CDR3 has 16 residues. The CDR3 coding sequence is TGTGCCAGCATCCCCCCGGGGACAGGGGCTAGGAGGGGCTACACCTTC. Its translation is CASIPPGTGARRGYTF.

CDR3 sequence (DNA): TGTGCCAGCAGTACAGGGGGGGGGAGGCCTGAAGCTTTCTTT. Translation: CASSTGGGRPEAFF. The rearrangement links TRBV6-5 to TRBJ1-1; TRBD1 aligns across 8 bases. CDR3 length equals 14 residues. Germline CDR1 is MNHEY and CDR2 is SVGAGI. V gave up 5 bases and J gave up 6 bases; unmatched junction bases: 8.

The V gene is TRBV11-3, the J gene TRBJ2-3; 8 bases match TRBD1. CDR1 is SGHNT, CDR2 YENEEA, per germline. The J segment lost 5 bases and the V segment lost 2 bases, leaving 6 bases of the junction unmatched. CDR3 size: 15 residues. The CDR3 reads CASSLRQGAGDTQYF. CDR3 sequence (DNA): TGTGCCAGCAGCTTAAGGCAGGGGGCAGGAGATACGCAGTATTTT.

This clone was counted once. The V and J genes are TRBV11-3 and TRBJ2-1, with 12 bases that match TRBD2. CDR3 length: 17 amino acids. CDR1 and CDR2 from the germline V gene are SGHNT and YENEEA. Losses at the gene ends were 5 bases for V and 9 bases for J; bases not matched to a gene: 14. CDR3 nucleotides: TGTGCCAGCAGCCGAGAGTCGACTAGCGGGAGAATCGCTGAGCAGTTCTTC. It codes for CASSRESTSGRIAEQFF.

The rearrangement links TRBV5-1 to TRBJ1-2, with 11 bases lining up with TRBD1. This CDR3 is built from 16 residues. Per germline, CDR1 SGHRS and CDR2 YFSETQ. V trimming: 3 bases; J trimming: 2 bases; junction bases outside the gene matches: 6. CDR3 in DNA: TGCGCCAGCAGCTCAACCGGGACAGGGGGAAACTATGGCTACACCTTC. It translates to CASSSTGTGGNYGYTF.

This clone was detected only once. The chain has TRBV18 and TRBJ2-5; D ambiguous. The germline V gene has CDR1 KGHSH and CDR2 LQKENI. The CDR3 loop spans 12 amino acids. Trimming took off 2 bases at V and 5 bases at J, with 6 bases between the two ends. The DNA of the CDR3 is TGTGCCAGCTCACCAAGTGGGGAGACCCAGTACTTC. It encodes CASSPSGETQYF.

The chain has TRBV2 and TRBJ1-5; D gene unclear. Trimming took off 6 bases at V and 4 bases at J, with 7 bases between the two ends. The germline V gene has CDR1 SNHLY and CDR2 FYNNEI. The CDR3 has 12 amino acids. DNA for the CDR3: TGTGCCAGCAGCCGCAAAAATCAGCCCCAGCATTTT. Translation: CASSRKNQPQHF.

The table lists this clone with a few counts. The V and J genes are TRBV2 and TRBJ2-7; 9 bases fit TRBD2. The CDR3 is made up of 14 amino acids. Germline V gives CDR1 SNHLY, CDR2 FYNNEI. The V segment lost 5 bases and the J segment 5 bases; nucleotides outside the gene matches: 7. CDR3: CASSPGTSRDEQYF. Written as DNA, the CDR3 is TGTGCCAGCAGTCCCGGGACTAGCCGCGACGAGCAGTACTTC.

The V gene is TRBV5-3, the J gene TRBJ1-3; D unresolved. TRBV5-3 has ORF status, its function being uncertain. CDR3 length: 14 residues. The V end was cut by 2 bases, the J end by 0 bases, with 6 bases between. The DNA of the CDR3 is TGTGCCAGAAGCTTCAGGTACTCTGGAAACACCATATATTTT. This translates into CARSFRYSGNTIYF.

The chain recombines TRBV5-1 with TRBJ2-7; no clear D gene. The V gene's germline CDR1 is SGHRS and CDR2 YFSETQ. There are 14 residues in the CDR3. Trimming pared 1 base from V and 3 bases from J, leaving 11 bases between. CDR3 sequence (DNA): TGCGCCAGCAGCTTGCGGCCTCATAACTACGAGCAGTACTTC. This gives the protein CASSLRPHNYEQYF.

V and J are TRBV6-5 and TRBJ2-3; possible D gene TRBD2, 7 bases. Per germline, CDR1 MNHEY and CDR2 SVGAGI. The CDR3 is 16 amino acids. With 4 bases removed from V and 4 bases from J, the gap between germline ends came to 18 bases. The CDR3 nucleotides are TGTGCCAGCAGTTCGGAGGGGGGGACGTCCCCAGATACGCAGTATTTT. Translation gives CASSSEGGTSPDTQYF.

This sequence joins TRBV11-1 and TRBJ2-3; 12 nucleotides match TRBD2. The CDR3 runs 15 residues. Unmatched junction bases numbered 6, after V lost 5 bases and J lost 6 bases. The germline gives CDR1 SGHAT, CDR2 FQDESV (reference sequence). CDR3 residues: CASSRGLAGIDTQYF. The CDR3 DNA reads as TGTGCCAGCAGCCGAGGACTAGCGGGAATCGATACGCAGTATTTT.

V is TRBV6-2 or TRBV6-3 and J is TRBJ1-5; 10 bases map to TRBD1. Germline-derived CDR1 and CDR2 are MNHEY and SVGEGT. Trimming at V came to 2 bases and at J to 6 bases, leaving 7 bases not matched to a gene. The CDR3 is 16 residues long. In DNA form, the CDR3 reads TGTGCCAGCAGTTACCAGGGACAGGGGCCGAGTCAGCCCCAGCATTTT. Its protein product is CASSYQGQGPSQPQHF.

The chain joins TRBV5-5 to TRBJ2-2; D gene uncertain. CDR1 and CDR2 (germline): SGHKS, YYEKEE (reference sequence). V lost 2 bases and J 6 bases, leaving 14 bases between the germline ends. The CDR3 extends over 15 amino acids. This CDR3 reads CASSLWDVAAGELFF. The CDR3 DNA reads TGTGCCAGCAGCTTATGGGATGTCGCCGCCGGGGAGCTGTTTTTT.

The chain joins TRBV2 to TRBJ1-4, with 10 bases fitting TRBD1. Trimming took 6 bases from V and 8 from J; bases not matched to a gene: 6. This CDR3 is built from 14 residues. Germline V gene lookup returns CDR1 SNHLY and CDR2 FYNNEI. The CDR3 sequence is CASSNDRGREKLFF. In DNA form, the CDR3 reads TGTGCCAGCAGCAACGACAGGGGGCGGGAAAAACTGTTTTTT.

V gene TRBV30 combines with J gene TRBJ2-3; TRBD2 matches 7 bases. The CDR3 covers 14 residues. V shed 7 bases, J shed 0 bases, and the junction held 7 bases outside the gene matches. Germline CDR1 is GTSNPN and CDR2 is SVGIG (reference sequence). The CDR3: CAFALAASTDTQYF. DNA for the CDR3: TGTGCCTTTGCCCTAGCGGCTAGCACAGATACGCAGTATTTT.

The chain recombines TRBV18 with TRBJ2-1; 8 bases line up with TRBD2. Trimming cost V 6 bases and J 9 bases; bases outside gene matches: 13. The CDR3 totals 15 residues. CDR1 KGHSH and CDR2 LQKENI come from the germline V gene. The CDR3 DNA is TGTGCCAGCTCTAGAGCGGGAGAGTTTTCGGGTGAGCAGTTCTTC. It yields the protein CASSRAGEFSGEQFF. The full variable domain, completed using reference TRBV18 and TRBJ2-1, is NAGVMQNPRHLVRRRGQEARLRCSPMKGHSHVYWYRQLPEEGLKFMVYLQKENIIDESGMPKERFSAEFPKEGPSILRIQQVVRGDSAAYFCASSRAGEFSGEQFFGPGTRLTVL.

The gene calls are TRBV4-3 and TRBJ2-7; D is unclear. V was shortened by 0 bases and J by 6 bases, with 12 bases between the two germline ends. Germline V lookup: CDR1 LGHNA, CDR2 YSLEER. CDR3 size: 14 residues. CDR3 sequence: CASSQESAFSEQYF. Written as DNA, the CDR3 is TGCGCCAGCAGCCAAGAATCGGCGTTCTCCGAGCAGTACTTC.

The J gene is TRBJ1-5, the V gene TRBV7-6; 10 bases align to TRBD1. Germline V gene lookup returns CDR1 SGHVS and CDR2 FNYEAQ. The junction had 3 bases not matched to a gene; V was cut back by 5 bases and J by 2 bases. The CDR3 covers 15 residues. Here the CDR3 reads CASSSGTGGNQPQHF. The CDR3 DNA sequence: TGTGCCAGCAGCAGCGGGACAGGGGGCAATCAGCCCCAGCATTTT.

The chain employs TRBV6-5 and TRBJ2-1; D tentatively reads TRBD1 or TRBD2 (6 bases each). V lost 5 bases to trimming and J lost 9 bases, with 20 bases between them. This CDR3 spans 15 amino acids. The germline gives CDR1 MNHEY, CDR2 SVGAGI. In DNA, the CDR3 is TGTGCCAGCAGTCCCAGGTGGGGGGCCGCGTCTGAGCAGTTCTTC. It encodes CASSPRWGAASEQFF.

V and J are TRBV10-3 and TRBJ2-7, with D possibly being TRBD1 (5 bases). Trimming cost V 3 bases and J 1 base, with 13 bases left between them. Per germline, CDR1 ENHRY and CDR2 SYGVKD. This CDR3 is 15 amino acids long. In DNA, the CDR3 is TGTGCCATCAGTGACCCGCAGGGTACGTCCTACGAGCAGTACTTC. It translates to CAISDPQGTSYEQYF.

This clone appeared once. V and J are TRBV7-2 and TRBJ2-7; D may be TRBD1 (6 bases). CDR1 is SGHTA, CDR2 FQGNSA, per germline. Trimming stripped 0 bases from V and 2 bases from J, with 11 bases between. This CDR3 region has 15 residues. CDR3 residues: CASSLARDIPYEQYF. The CDR3 coding sequence is TGTGCCAGCAGCTTAGCTAGGGACATACCCTACGAGCAGTACTTC.

The V gene is TRBV3-1 (or the pseudogene TRBV3-2), the J gene TRBJ2-1; 8 bases agree with TRBD2. Germline V gene sequence: CDR1 LGHDT, CDR2 YNNKEL (reference sequence). The CDR3 extends over 15 amino acids. With 1 base clipped from V and 1 base from J, the junction kept 0 bases outside the gene matches. The CDR3 reads CASSQAGGSYNEQFF. DNA of the CDR3: TGTGCCAGCAGCCAAGCGGGGGGGTCCTACAATGAGCAGTTCTTC.